A selection of T cell receptor beta chains follows, all from one sample in a study of blood T cell repertoires in COVID-19. Libraries were prepared by immunoSEQ multiplex PCR; TCRdb keeps only in-frame clonotypes and omits some of them. The sample lists about 400,000 clones, less than 90% occurring once. The specimen sequenced was PBMCs or T cells enriched from blood (not recorded which). Receptors originate from a young woman who had recovered from COVID-19. Each CDR3 is given with its conserved first and last residue. A D gene is named only where the DNA matches it firmly. Part of the rows lack a size; the others show once, few, many or a class for expanded clones.

d_call	v_call	clone_size	j_call	cdr3_nt	cdr3_aa
TRBD1	TRBV30	once	TRBJ1-1	TGTGCCTGGCACGGGGGACAGGGGAATACTGAAGCTTTCTTT	CAWHGGQGNTEAFF
TRBD1	TRBV5-4	-	TRBJ2-3	TGTGCCAGCGACTCTTTGGGGACAGGGGGTCACTTGCGTAGACCAGATACGCAGTATTTT	CASDSLGTGGHLRRPDTQYF
TRBD1	TRBV2	-	TRBJ2-3	TGTGCCGGATCAAGGGACAGGACCAGAGATCCGGCGTATTTT	CAGSRDRTRDPAYF
TRBD2	TRBV28	-	TRBJ2-3	TGTGCCAGCAGTTTGCCGGGAGGAGAGGATACGCAGTATTTT	CASSLPGGEDTQYF
TRBD1	TRBV5-1	-	TRBJ1-1	TGCGCCAGCAGCTTGATGTTGTACAGGGGTGGGACTGAAGCTTTCTTT	CASSLMLYRGGTEAFF
-	TRBV7-6	-	TRBJ2-6	TGTGCCAGCAGCTTAGAAGGCGGCGGGGCCAACGTCCTGACTTTC	CASSLEGGGANVLTF
-	TRBV6-5	once	TRBJ2-1	TGTGCCAGCAGTCGGAATAGCGGCAATGAGCAGTTCTTC	CASSRNSGNEQFF
TRBD1	TRBV5-1	-	TRBJ2-6	TGCGCCAGCAGCCTCGGGACAGGGAACCCTGGGGCCAACGTCCTGACTTTC	CASSLGTGNPGANVLTF
-	TRBV6-2/TRBV6-3	-	TRBJ1-1	TGTGCCAGCAGTTACTCCCCATACTGGACTATGAACACTGAAGCTTTCTTT	CASSYSPYWTMNTEAFF
-	TRBV19	-	TRBJ2-2	TGTGCCAGTACGGTGGACAGAACGAACACCGGGGAGCTGTTTTTT	CASTVDRTNTGELFF
TRBD1	TRBV5-1	-	TRBJ2-5	TGCGCCAGCACCGACAGGGAGCAAGAGACCCAGTACTTC	CASTDREQETQYF
-	TRBV2	-	TRBJ2-7	TGTGCCAGCAGTCTAGCTTTCGGGTCCTCCGGGGGCGAGCAGTACTTC	CASSLAFGSSGGEQYF
TRBD2	TRBV10-3	-	TRBJ2-2	TGTGCCATCAGTGCTAGCGGGAGTAACACCGGGGAGCTGTTTTTT	CAISASGSNTGELFF
-	TRBV5-4	-	TRBJ1-6	TGTGCCAGCAGTAGGGACCGGACAGATAATTCACCCCTCCACTTT	CASSRDRTDNSPLHF
-	TRBV30	-	TRBJ1-1	TGTGCCTGGAGTGTATTAAGGGGGACCACTGAAGCTTTCTTT	CAWSVLRGTTEAFF
TRBD1	TRBV24-1	-	TRBJ2-7	TGTGCCACCAGTGGGTTAGTTCGGACAGGTAACTACGAGCAGTACTTC	CATSGLVRTGNYEQYF
-	TRBV6-5	-	TRBJ1-5	TGTGCCAGCAGCCTGAGCAATCAGCCCCAGCATTTT	CASSLSNQPQHF
TRBD1	TRBV7-8	-	TRBJ2-7	TGTGCCAGCAGCGTTGACAGGGCTTACGAGCAGTACTTC	CASSVDRAYEQYF
TRBD1	TRBV9	-	TRBJ1-2	TGTGCCAGCAGCGTAGCTAGCACAGGGGTACTCGGTGGCTACACCTTC	CASSVASTGVLGGYTF
-	TRBV2	once	TRBJ2-2	TGTGCCAGCACTAAGGGGGCCGGGGAGCTGTTTTTT	CASTKGAGELFF
-	TRBV5-1	-	TRBJ2-1	TGCGCCAGCAGCTTGGCCCTGACTAGTTCCAATGAGCAGTTCTTC	CASSLALTSSNEQFF
-	TRBV13	-	TRBJ1-6	TGTGCCAGCAGCCCAGGGACAAAGCCACCCCTCCACTTT	CASSPGTKPPLHF
TRBD1	TRBV28	few	TRBJ1-2	TGTGCCAGCAGTTTCCCAGCCCGGGACAGGGACTATGGCTACACCTTC	CASSFPARDRDYGYTF
TRBD1	TRBV11-3	-	TRBJ2-2	TGTGCCAGCAGCTTGGGACAGGGAGTGGGCACCGGGGAGCTGTTTTTT	CASSLGQGVGTGELFF
-	TRBV19	-	TRBJ1-5	TGTGCCAGTAGTACATATACAGGGTATAGCAATCAGCCCCAGCATTTT	CASSTYTGYSNQPQHF
-	TRBV9	-	TRBJ2-2	TGTGCCAGCAGCGCACTACACCTGAACACCGGGGAGCTGTTTTTT	CASSALHLNTGELFF
-	TRBV2	-	TRBJ2-1	TGTGCCAGCAGTGTACAGAACTTTTGGGATGAGCAGTTCTTC	CASSVQNFWDEQFF
-	TRBV27	-	TRBJ2-5	TGTGCCAGCAGTGTACGCAGGGGCGGAGAGACCCAGTACTTC	CASSVRRGGETQYF
-	TRBV2	once	TRBJ2-3	TGTGCCAGCAGTGGAACGGGACAAGCAGATACGCAGTATTTT	CASSGTGQADTQYF
-	TRBV19	-	TRBJ2-1	TGTGCCAGTAGTACTAATGGGGCATTTGAGCAGTTCTTC	CASSTNGAFEQFF
TRBD2	TRBV27	-	TRBJ2-2	TGTGCCAGCAGTTTGTCGGGTAGCGGGGGGGCTGTGTACGGGGAGCTGTTTTTT	CASSLSGSGGAVYGELFF
TRBD1	TRBV2	-	TRBJ1-1	TGTGCCAGCAGCCAACAGGGGCGGACTGAAGCTTTCTTT	CASSQQGRTEAFF
TRBD1	TRBV5-4	-	TRBJ2-5	TGTGCCAGCAGCCTGGACAGGCGTCAAGAGACCCAGTACTTC	CASSLDRRQETQYF
-	TRBV28	-	TRBJ2-7	TGTGCCAGCAGTCTTGGGGCCGAAATACGGGAGCAGTACTTC	CASSLGAEIREQYF
TRBD1	TRBV19	-	TRBJ1-2	TGTGCCAGTAGTATTCTCAGGGGGCGAGGCTACACCTTC	CASSILRGRGYTF
-	TRBV3-1/TRBV3-2	-	TRBJ2-5	TGTGCCAGCAGCCAAGCTATCCTAGGGACCCAGTACTTC	CASSQAILGTQYF
TRBD1	TRBV25-1	-	TRBJ2-7	TGTGCCAGCAGTGATTTTCGGGACAGGGGCGAGCAGTACTTC	CASSDFRDRGEQYF
TRBD2	TRBV11-2	few	TRBJ2-3	TGTGCCAGCAGCGACTTTAGCGGGATAAGCACAGATACGCAGTATTTT	CASSDFSGISTDTQYF
-	TRBV7-2	once	TRBJ1-5	TGTGCCAGCAGCTTAGGAGAGAATCAGCCCCAGCATTTT	CASSLGENQPQHF